This T cell receptor (beta chain) originates from a study of T cells in Graves' hyperthyroidism and ophthalmopathy. Study in general: At the time of initial diagnosis and before any treatment, peripheral blood was collected.

What was amplified from RNA transcripts were TCR beta CDR3 regions. TCR CDR3 underwent first-round RT-PCR with the HTBI primer set. TCRdb passed the multiplex PCR reads through MiXCR, listing each CDR3 protein once. The sample carries 270,000 or so distinct CDR3 sequences, roughly 15% recorded once. As to this clonotype: The antigen remains undetermined.

Unmatched junction bases numbered 2, after V lost 0 bases and J lost 4 bases. CDR1 is DFQATT and CDR2 is SNEGSKA in the germline V gene (reference sequence). This CDR3 has 15 amino acids. Overall study results and limits: Most clonotypes that expanded in the thyroid above 0.001 also showed up in blood. The model forecast ophthalmopathy, anticipating it by a median around 6.5 months before onset.

Fresh peripheral blood, 9.5 to 10 ml of it, supplied the PBMCs. This chain uses TRBV20-1 with TRBJ2-7; 14 bases are shared with TRBD2. Input material: blood. The sequence came from a woman aged 45-65 years with Graves' hyperthyroidism that later progressed to Graves' ophthalmopathy. The CDR3 reads CSAREGLAGEYEQYF. For the CDR3, the DNA is TGCAGTGCTAGAGAGGGACTAGCGGGAGAATACGAGCAGTACTTC.